This is a list of T cell receptor beta chains from one sample in a study of blood T cell repertoires in COVID-19. Some clones are missing from TCRdb's copy, which holds only in-frame ones; the method was immunoSEQ multiplex PCR. The repertoire holds 250,000 to 300,000 clones, almost 85% seen once, with roughly 5.3% in the top ten. Sequencing was done on a sample of peripheral blood. The receptor source for this set is a man aged 45-65 years with active or convalescent COVID-19. Each CDR3 is given with its conserved first and last residue. The D gene is left open where the match is weak. Only part of the rows carry a size: once, few, many, or a class if the clone is expanded.

J,size,V,D,CDR3,DNA
TRBJ2-3,.,TRBV11-2,TRBD2,CASSSRLAENTDTQYF,TGTGCCAGCAGCTCTAGACTAGCGGAGAACACAGATACGCAGTATTTT
TRBJ1-2,.,TRBV27,TRBD1,CASSSRTGYGYTF,TGTGCCAGCAGTTCCCGGACAGGTTATGGCTACACCTTC
TRBJ2-3,.,TRBV5-8,.,CASSNTGRGFINTQYF,TGTGCCAGCAGCAATACAGGGAGGGGATTTATAAATACGCAGTATTTT
TRBJ1-1,.,TRBV7-9,.,CASSLGAGTIQNTEAFF,TGTGCCAGCAGCTTAGGGGCCGGGACAATCCAGAACACTGAAGCTTTCTTT
TRBJ1-4,.,TRBV18,.,CASSPRVDEKLFF,TGTGCCAGCTCACCGAGGGTCGATGAAAAACTGTTTTTT
TRBJ2-3,few,TRBV28,TRBD1,CASGTGHTDTQYF,TGTGCCAGCGGGACAGGGCACACAGATACGCAGTATTTT
TRBJ2-2,.,TRBV29-1,.,CSVRGKGPAGELFF,TGCAGCGTTCGGGGGAAAGGTCCGGCCGGGGAGCTGTTTTTT
TRBJ2-5,.,TRBV30,.,CAWSGASAKRGTQYF,TGTGCCTGGAGTGGGGCTAGCGCCAAGCGAGGGACCCAGTACTTC
TRBJ2-7,.,TRBV11-2,.,CASSLGQTYEQYF,TGTGCCAGCAGCTTAGGACAGACTTACGAGCAGTACTTC
TRBJ2-1,once,TRBV29-1,TRBD2,CSVEPFSGSYNEQFF,TGCAGCGTTGAACCCTTTAGCGGGAGCTACAATGAGCAGTTCTTC
TRBJ2-7,.,TRBV7-2,TRBD2,CASSRGGRGFDEQYF,TGTGCCAGCAGCCGCGGCGGGAGGGGATTCGACGAGCAGTACTTC
TRBJ2-5,.,TRBV28,TRBD1,CASSQDRGGAETQYF,TGTGCCAGCAGTCAAGACAGGGGGGGAGCAGAGACCCAGTACTTC
TRBJ2-4,.,TRBV19,TRBD1,CASSVYRGLGNIQYF,TGTGCCAGTAGTGTCTACAGGGGGCTGGGAAACATTCAGTACTTC
TRBJ2-5,.,TRBV4-2,.,CASSQERRADWETQYF,TGTGCCAGCAGCCAAGAGAGGAGGGCAGATTGGGAGACCCAGTACTTC
TRBJ1-6,.,TRBV18,.,CASSPGSSYNSPLHF,TGTGCCAGCTCACCAGGGAGCTCCTATAATTCACCCCTCCACTTT
TRBJ1-2,.,TRBV9,TRBD1,CASSVEPGGYGYTF,TGTGCCAGCAGCGTAGAACCAGGGGGCTATGGCTACACCTTC
TRBJ2-1,once,TRBV27,TRBD2,CASSSFSGTGSYNEQFF,TGTGCCAGCAGTTCCTTTAGCGGGACCGGCTCCTACAATGAGCAGTTCTTC
TRBJ1-4,few,TRBV29-1,.,CSVVKGEKLFF,TGCAGCGTTGTAAAGGGGGAAAAACTGTTTTTT
TRBJ1-2,few,TRBV2,.,CASRAKVASGYGYTF,TGTGCCAGCAGGGCGAAAGTGGCTAGCGGCTATGGCTACACCTTC
TRBJ2-1,.,TRBV3-1/TRBV3-2,TRBD2,CASSSSSSGKGGEQFF,TGTGCCAGCAGCTCCTCGTCTAGCGGGAAGGGAGGTGAGCAGTTCTTC
TRBJ2-3,many,TRBV14,TRBD2,CASSQGTRATDTQYF,TGTGCCAGCAGCCAAGGGACTAGGGCCACAGATACGCAGTATTTT
TRBJ1-6,.,TRBV2,.,CASSVTNYSPLHF,TGTGCCAGCAGCGTGACAAACTATTCACCCCTCCACTTT
TRBJ1-2,.,TRBV6-5,TRBD1,CASGDRGGTAYGYTF,TGTGCCAGCGGGGACAGGGGAGGGACGGCCTATGGCTACACCTTC
TRBJ1-6,.,TRBV18,TRBD1,CASSGDSLNNSPLHF,TGTGCCAGCTCAGGGGACAGTCTAAATAATTCACCCCTCCACTTT
TRBJ2-6,.,TRBV4-2,.,CASSQGEAGANVLTF,TGTGCCAGCAGCCAGGGAGAGGCTGGGGCCAACGTCCTGACTTTC
TRBJ1-2,many,TRBV27,.,CASSLAPGQVRGYTF,TGTGCCAGCAGTTTAGCTCCCGGACAAGTCAGGGGCTACACCTTC
TRBJ1-1,few,TRBV18,TRBD1,CASSPGTGLSNTEAFF,TGTGCCAGCTCACCGGGGACAGGGCTGTCGAACACTGAAGCTTTCTTT
TRBJ1-2,.,TRBV5-6,.,CASSLAGDSGYTF,TGTGCCAGCAGCTTGGCCGGGGATAGTGGCTACACCTTC
TRBJ2-1,.,TRBV27,TRBD2,CASSSSLAGGTYNEQFF,TGTGCCAGCAGTTCGAGCCTAGCGGGAGGGACCTACAATGAGCAGTTCTTC
TRBJ2-7,.,TRBV4-3,.,CASSLQGRSYEQYF,TGCGCCAGCAGCCTTCAGGGTCGTTCCTACGAGCAGTACTTC
TRBJ1-4,.,TRBV5-4,TRBD1,CASSMGAGGLNEKLFF,TGTGCCAGCTCCATGGGGGCAGGGGGGCTTAATGAAAAACTGTTTTTT
TRBJ1-1,.,TRBV7-9,TRBD1,CASSQGTGVNTEAFF,TGTGCCAGCAGCCAGGGGACAGGGGTGAACACTGAAGCTTTCTTT